This T cell receptor beta chain was captured by sequencing in a study of beta chain features in type 1 diabetes. Study-wide background: Sorted cells, some 110,000,000 in number, were examined across all samples. Study-level findings and limits: Researchers reported that naive, central memory and Treg TCRB repertoires appeared more similar in patients than in healthy donors. When Type 1 diabetes patients were examined, their TCRB CDR3s proved moderately but significantly shorter in all four CD4+ subsets. Overrepresentation of cells with high TCR expression could result from cDNA sequencing.

The whole isolated RNA underwent reverse transcription, so sequencing captured expressed TCRB transcripts. The method was immunoSEQ multiplex PCR; TCRdb's version includes in-frame clones alone and lacks a portion of them. This sample yields more than 300,000 clones, of which roughly an eighth are seen a single time; around 0.0099% belongs to the top ten. CD45RO/CCR7/CD25/CD127/CD95/CD27 sorting isolated CD4+ naive, central memory, regulatory and stem cell-like memory cells. Remarks on this clone: Antigen specificity is unknown.

The specimen was naive CD4+ T cells from blood. This receptor was identified in a woman between 18 and 29 years old with type 1 diabetes.

The CDR3 loop reads CAIRRTGRSTEAFF. DNA of the CDR3: TGTGCCATCAGACGGACAGGGCGAAGCACTGAAGCTTTCTTT. The chain combines TRBV10-3 with TRBJ1-1; 8 bases agree with TRBD1. V lost 6 bases to trimming and J lost 4 bases; unmatched junction nucleotides: 7. The germline V gene has CDR1 ENHRY and CDR2 SYGVKD. The CDR3 totals 14 residues.